This is a list of T cell receptor beta chains from one sample in a study of shared clonotypes between healthy human individuals. This table comes from immunoSEQ multiplex PCR, and its TCRdb copy is limited to in-frame clones, with some not included. The sample has hundreds of thousands of clones; about 90% are singletons. What was sequenced was naive CD8+ T cells sorted from blood. Source of these receptors: a man aged 25 to 40 in good health. Both conserved end residues are part of each CDR3. Fields, in order: V gene, J gene, clone size, D gene, CDR3 DNA, CDR3 protein. A D gene is named only where the DNA matches it firmly. Only some rows state a clone size, as once, few, many or a class for expanded clones.

TRBV11-2	TRBJ2-7	.	.	TGTGCCAGCAGCGATTACGAGCAGTACTTC	CASSDYEQYF
TRBV6-5	TRBJ2-7	.	.	TGTGCCAGCAGTTACTCGGCCGGACGTTCATCCTACGAGCAGTACTTC	CASSYSAGRSSYEQYF
TRBV6-5	TRBJ2-1	.	TRBD2	TGTGCCAGCAGTCCCGGGGGGGCCCCAAGCAATGAGCAGTTCTTC	CASSPGGAPSNEQFF
TRBV4-1	TRBJ2-1	.	TRBD2	TGCGCCAGCAGCCAAGCACCTTTGGGGGAGGGCTCGATGGGGGAGCAGTTCTTC	CASSQAPLGEGSMGEQFF
TRBV27	TRBJ2-1	.	.	TGTGCCAGCAGTTTTCTGCCGGGACGGAGCTCCTACAATGAGCAGTTCTTC	CASSFLPGRSSYNEQFF
TRBV7-9	TRBJ2-7	.	.	TGTGCCAGCAGCTTAGAGGAAGCATTCTCCTACGAGCAGTACTTC	CASSLEEAFSYEQYF
TRBV28	TRBJ1-1	.	TRBD1	TGTGCCAGCAGTTTAGACCGGACAGGGGACCACACTGAAGCTTTCTTT	CASSLDRTGDHTEAFF
TRBV9	TRBJ2-5	.	.	TGTGCCAGCAGCGTAGGTGCACTTCGCCAAGAGACCCAGTACTTC	CASSVGALRQETQYF
TRBV18	TRBJ2-7	.	TRBD2	TGTGCCAGCTCACCGAGGGAGGGGAGGCGCTACGAGCAGTACTTC	CASSPREGRRYEQYF
TRBV19	TRBJ1-5	.	.	TGTGCCAGTAGTATAAAGACAGGAATTGTTAATAATCAGCCCCAGCATTTT	CASSIKTGIVNNQPQHF
TRBV18	TRBJ1-2	.	TRBD1	TGTGCCAGCTCACCACCCGGGACAGGGGGTAATCAGGCCTACACCTTC	CASSPPGTGGNQAYTF
TRBV18	TRBJ2-1	.	TRBD1	TGTGCCAGCTCACCACCGACAGGGGACAATGAGCAGTTCTTC	CASSPPTGDNEQFF
TRBV5-1	TRBJ2-7	few	TRBD1	TGCGCCAGCAGCTGGGACAGGGTCTACGAGCAGTACTTC	CASSWDRVYEQYF
TRBV7-2	TRBJ2-7	.	TRBD1	TGTGCCAGCAGCTCCGGACAGGGTTGGGACGAGCAGTACTTC	CASSSGQGWDEQYF
TRBV4-1	TRBJ1-2	few	.	TGCGCCAGCAGCCCTTCGGGACTCTATGGCTACACCTTC	CASSPSGLYGYTF
TRBV6-5	TRBJ2-1	.	TRBD2	TGTGCCAGCAGTTACTCACTAGCGGGGAGCTACAATGAGCAGTTCTTC	CASSYSLAGSYNEQFF
TRBV18	TRBJ2-1	.	.	TGTGCCAGCTCACCGTCCATTCGGACGGTACCTGAGCAGTTCTTC	CASSPSIRTVPEQFF
TRBV7-8	TRBJ2-7	.	.	TGTGCCAGCAGCTTAGAAGATCCCAGCTCCTACGAGCAGTACTTC	CASSLEDPSSYEQYF
TRBV7-9	TRBJ1-5	.	TRBD1	TGTGCCAGCAGCCCCGGACCGGGACAGACTAATCAGCCCCAGCATTTT	CASSPGPGQTNQPQHF
TRBV11-2	TRBJ2-5	.	.	TGTGCCAGCAGCCCAGGGGTAGAGACCCAGTACTTC	CASSPGVETQYF
TRBV6-5	TRBJ2-7	.	.	TGTGCCAGCACACGGCAGGGGATCCACGAGCAGTACTTC	CASTRQGIHEQYF
TRBV28	TRBJ2-1	.	.	TGTGCCAGCAGTTCCCCCCTCGTGCGTTTTCGGATGAATGAGCAGTTCTTC	CASSSPLVRFRMNEQFF
TRBV27	TRBJ1-5	few	.	TGTGCCAGCAGTTTCCTGGGTCAGCCCCAGCATTTT	CASSFLGQPQHF
TRBV2	TRBJ2-7	.	.	TGTGCCAGCAGTCCGCTAGGGACCTACGAGCAGTACTTC	CASSPLGTYEQYF
TRBV23-1	TRBJ2-7	.	TRBD1	TGCGCCAGCAGTCAATCGCAGGGGGCGGTTCAGTACTTC	CASSQSQGAVQYF
TRBV27	TRBJ1-1	.	TRBD1	TGTGCCAGCAGGGGACAGGTGAACACTGAAGCTTTCTTT	CASRGQVNTEAFF
TRBV5-6	TRBJ2-1	once	TRBD1	TGTGCCAGCAGCCTTATAGACAGGGGCAATGAGCAGTTCTTC	CASSLIDRGNEQFF
TRBV2	TRBJ1-2	.	TRBD1	TGTGCCAGCAGTGAATTTAGTTTCGGGACAGGACCATTAGATGGCTACACCTTC	CASSEFSFGTGPLDGYTF
TRBV19	TRBJ2-1	.	.	TGTGCCAGTAGTTTGACTACCTCGGCTGAGCAGTTCTTC	CASSLTTSAEQFF
TRBV19	TRBJ1-4	.	TRBD1	TGTGCCAGTAGTGGGGACAGGGTGTTTGAAAAACTGTTTTTT	CASSGDRVFEKLFF
TRBV27	TRBJ1-1	.	.	TGTGCCAGCAGTTTTGGGAACACTGAAGCTTTCTTT	CASSFGNTEAFF
TRBV5-1	TRBJ2-3	.	.	TGCGCCAGCAGCTTGGCCGTGGGTACAGATACGCAGTATTTT	CASSLAVGTDTQYF
TRBV2	TRBJ2-1	.	TRBD2	TGTGCCAGCAGTTCTGACGGACTAGCGGGAGGGCAAGGCTTCTATGAGCAGTTCTTC	CASSSDGLAGGQGFYEQFF
TRBV6-1	TRBJ1-2	once	.	TGTGCCAGCAGTGAATGGTCAACAGCACCCCTCTATGGCTACACCTTC	CASSEWSTAPLYGYTF
TRBV7-9	TRBJ2-3	.	TRBD2	TGTGCCAGCAGCACCGACCTCCTAGCGGGAGTGTTAGATACGCAGTATTTT	CASSTDLLAGVLDTQYF
TRBV7-3	TRBJ2-1	.	.	TGTGCCTCTAGGGCCGGCAATGAGCAGTTCTTC	CASRAGNEQFF
TRBV10-3	TRBJ1-1	.	.	TGTGCCATCAGTGAGTCTTCCCACACCCGCTCGGACACTGAAGCTTTCTTT	CAISESSHTRSDTEAFF
TRBV9	TRBJ2-1	.	.	TGTGCCAGCAGCGTATCGTACAATGAGCAGTTCTTC	CASSVSYNEQFF
TRBV16	TRBJ2-1	.	TRBD1	TGTGCCAGCAGCCAATGGAGGACAGGGTTAGACAATGAGCAGTTCTTC	CASSQWRTGLDNEQFF